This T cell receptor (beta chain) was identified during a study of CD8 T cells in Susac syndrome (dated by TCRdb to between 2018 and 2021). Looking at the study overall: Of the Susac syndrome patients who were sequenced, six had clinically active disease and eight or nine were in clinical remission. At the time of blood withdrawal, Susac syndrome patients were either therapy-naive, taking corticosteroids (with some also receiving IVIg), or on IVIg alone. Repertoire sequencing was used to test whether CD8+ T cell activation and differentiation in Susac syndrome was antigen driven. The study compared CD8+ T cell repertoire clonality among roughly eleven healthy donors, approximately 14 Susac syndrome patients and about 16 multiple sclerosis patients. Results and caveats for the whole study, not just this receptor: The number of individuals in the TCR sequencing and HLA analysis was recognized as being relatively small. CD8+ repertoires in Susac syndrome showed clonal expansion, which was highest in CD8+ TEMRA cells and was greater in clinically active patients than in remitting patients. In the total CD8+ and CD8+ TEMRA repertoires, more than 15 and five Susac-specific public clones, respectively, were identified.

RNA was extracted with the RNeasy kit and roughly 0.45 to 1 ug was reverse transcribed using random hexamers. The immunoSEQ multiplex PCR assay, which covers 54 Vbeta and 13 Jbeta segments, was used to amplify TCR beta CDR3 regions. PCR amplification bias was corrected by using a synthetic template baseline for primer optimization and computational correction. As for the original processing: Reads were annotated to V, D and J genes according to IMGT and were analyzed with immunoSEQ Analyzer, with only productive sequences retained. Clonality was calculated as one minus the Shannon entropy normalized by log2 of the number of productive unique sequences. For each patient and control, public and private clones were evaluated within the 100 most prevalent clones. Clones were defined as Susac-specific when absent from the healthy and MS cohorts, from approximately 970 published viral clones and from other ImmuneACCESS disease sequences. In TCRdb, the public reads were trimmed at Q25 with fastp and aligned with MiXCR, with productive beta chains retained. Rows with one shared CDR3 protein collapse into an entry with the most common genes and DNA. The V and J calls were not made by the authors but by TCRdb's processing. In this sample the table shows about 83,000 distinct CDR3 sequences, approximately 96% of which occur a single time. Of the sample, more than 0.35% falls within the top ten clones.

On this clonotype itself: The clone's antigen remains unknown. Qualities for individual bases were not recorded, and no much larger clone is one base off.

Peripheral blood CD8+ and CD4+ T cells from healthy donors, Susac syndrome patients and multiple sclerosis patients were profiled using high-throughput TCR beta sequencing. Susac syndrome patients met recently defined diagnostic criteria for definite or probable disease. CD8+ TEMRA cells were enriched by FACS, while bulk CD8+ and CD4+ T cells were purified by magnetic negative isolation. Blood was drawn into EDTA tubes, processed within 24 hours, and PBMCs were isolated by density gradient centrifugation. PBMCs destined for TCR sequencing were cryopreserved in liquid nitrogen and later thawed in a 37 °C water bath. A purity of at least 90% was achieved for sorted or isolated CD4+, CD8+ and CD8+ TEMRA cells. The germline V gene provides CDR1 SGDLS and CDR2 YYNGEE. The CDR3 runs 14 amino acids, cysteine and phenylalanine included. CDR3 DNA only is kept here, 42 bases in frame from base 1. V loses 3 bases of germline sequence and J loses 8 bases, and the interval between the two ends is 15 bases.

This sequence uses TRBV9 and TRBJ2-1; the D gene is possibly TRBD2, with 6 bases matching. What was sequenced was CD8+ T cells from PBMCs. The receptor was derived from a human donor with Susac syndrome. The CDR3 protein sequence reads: CASSGTGTLHEQFF. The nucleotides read TGTGCCAGCAGCGGTACCGGGACTTTGCATGAGCAGTTCTTC.